The 18 T cell receptor beta chains given below trace back to one sample, sequenced in a study of radiotherapy plus CTLA-4 blockade in lung cancer. Data came from immunoSEQ multiplex PCR; TCRdb stores just in-frame clones and leaves some out. The repertoire has some 87,000 clones, approximately 82% of them found once; the top ten carry about 15%. This material consisted of peripheral blood, taken from a patient treated with radiotherapy plus ipilimumab. The origin of the receptors is a human donor with non-small cell lung cancer that progressed on radiotherapy plus ipilimumab.

This chain connects TRBV2 to TRBJ2-7; TRBD1 aligns across 7 bases. J was trimmed by 3 bases and V by 6 bases; bases with no gene match: 2. Germline loops: CDR1 SNHLY, CDR2 FYNNEI. The CDR3 is made up of 12 amino acids. CDR3 bases: TGTGCCAGCAGATCAGGGGGCTACGAGCAGTACTTC. Protein product: CASRSGGYEQYF. Complete variable domain (other parts from reference TRBV2 and TRBJ2-7): EPEVTQTPSHQVTQMGQEVILRCVPISNHLYFYWYRQILGQKVEFLVSFYNNEISEKSEIFDDQFSVERPDGSNFTLKIRSTKLEDSAMYFCASRSGGYEQYFGPGTRLTVT.

The chain carries TRBV27 and TRBJ2-3; the match to TRBD2 covers 9 bases. J was trimmed by 2 bases and V by 4 bases; bases with no gene match: 13. This CDR3 comprises 18 residues. CDR1 is MNHEY, CDR2 SMNVEV, per germline (reference sequence). The CDR3 DNA reads as TGTGCCAGCAGTTCTAACATAGCGAGCGGGGGGCCCACAGATACGCAGTATTTT. This sequence encodes CASSSNIASGGPTDTQYF.

V and J are TRBV7-9 and TRBJ1-1; perhaps TRBD1 as D (5 bases). From germline, CDR1 is SEHNR and CDR2 FQNEAQ (reference sequence). CDR3 length: 12 residues. Trimming stripped 5 bases from V and 7 bases from J, with 11 bases between. CDR3: CASSVLGVEAFF. Written as DNA, the CDR3 is TGTGCCAGCAGCGTCCTAGGGGTTGAAGCTTTCTTT.

This clone was detected once. V usage is TRBV19 and J usage is TRBJ2-7; D not certain. The CDR3 loop spans 14 amino acids. The germline V and J ends were trimmed by 1 base and 2 bases, with 9 bases remaining between them. CDR1 is LNHDA and CDR2 is SQIVND in the germline V gene (reference sequence). CDR3 nucleotide sequence: TGTGCCAGTAGTATAGCCACTTTCCCCTACGAGCAGTACTTC. Its translation is CASSIATFPYEQYF.

The chain is built from TRBV5-1 and TRBJ1-2; D gene ambiguous. The length of the CDR3 is 12 residues. The V end lost 1 base, the J end lost 8 bases, and 9 bases lay between the germline ends. Germline V gene sequence: CDR1 SGHRS, CDR2 YFSETQ. The CDR3 region has the DNA TGCGCCAGCAGCTTGCGGGGAGGCGGCTACACCTTC. This encodes CASSLRGGGYTF.

The chain combines TRBV10-3 with TRBJ2-2, with 12 nucleotides matching TRBD1. After removal of 4 bases from V and 0 bases from J, the junction contained 12 bases not matched to a gene. CDR1 ENHRY and CDR2 SYGVKD come from the germline V gene. The CDR3 is made up of 20 amino acids. CDR3 sequence (DNA): TGTGCCATCAGTGGACTTTCTGGGACAGGGGGCCTAGCGAACACCGGGGAGCTGTTTTTT. As protein: CAISGLSGTGGLANTGELFF.

The V and J genes are TRBV9 and TRBJ2-6, with D uncertain. The CDR3 sequence is 15 residues long. The V end was cut by 0 bases, the J end by 0 bases, with 4 bases between. Germline-derived CDR1 and CDR2 are SGDLS and YYNGEE. In DNA, the CDR3 is TGTGCCAGCAGCGTAGGGGTCTCTGGGGCCAACGTCCTGACTTTC. Translating gives CASSVGVSGANVLTF.

The chain employs TRBV7-8 and TRBJ1-5; tentatively, D is TRBD1 (6 bases). CDR3 length: 15 amino acids. The germline V gene encodes CDR1 SGHVS and CDR2 FQNEAQ. The V gene lost 1 base and the J gene lost 1 base, with 8 bases spanning the gap. DNA for the CDR3: TGTGCCAGCAGCTTAGAGGGGGTGAGCAATCAGCCCCAGCATTTT. Residues: CASSLEGVSNQPQHF.

This chain joins TRBV7-2 and TRBJ1-6; no definite D call. V was clipped by 7 bases and J by 7 bases, with 5 bases between them. This CDR3 is built from 11 residues. CDR1 and CDR2 from the germline V gene are SGHTA and FQGNSA. This chain's CDR3 is CASTLNSPLHF. CDR3 nucleotides: TGTGCCAGCACCCTAAATTCACCCCTCCACTTT.

V gene TRBV7-2 combines with J gene TRBJ1-6; D is ambiguous. The CDR3 covers 15 residues. Germline V gene sequence: CDR1 SGHTA, CDR2 FQGNSA. Trimming pared 3 bases from V and 2 bases from J, leaving 8 bases between. In DNA, the CDR3 is TGTGCCAGCAGCTTGGGAGGCACCTATAATTCACCCCTCCACTTT. Residues: CASSLGGTYNSPLHF.

The rearrangement uses TRBV28 and TRBJ2-5; D not certain. CDR3 length: 15 residues. Germline CDR1 reads MDHEN; CDR2 reads SYDVKM. The V and J ends lost 6 bases and 0 bases respectively, with 14 bases between them. The CDR3 here is CASSPGRPYQETQYF. CDR3 DNA sequence: TGTGCCAGCAGCCCAGGACGGCCGTACCAAGAGACCCAGTACTTC.

V and J are TRBV27 and TRBJ2-1, with 10 bases that match TRBD2. Trimming at V came to 7 bases and at J to 9 bases, leaving 15 bases not matched to a gene. The length of the CDR3 is 16 residues. Germline V gene sequence: CDR1 MNHEY, CDR2 SMNVEV (reference sequence). The CDR3 here is CASTFIDSGRRIEQFF. CDR3 DNA sequence: TGTGCCAGCACTTTTATCGATAGCGGGAGGAGGATTGAGCAGTTCTTC.

The rearrangement links TRBV5-1 to TRBJ2-5; tentatively, D is TRBD1 or TRBD2 (5 bases each). The V end was cut by 4 bases, the J end by 0 bases, with 13 bases between. The length of the CDR3 is 15 residues. CDR1 and CDR2 from the germline V gene are SGHRS and YFSETQ. CDR3 bases: TGCGCCAGCAGCCCGGGGCCGGCCGACCAAGAGACCCAGTACTTC. Amino acids: CASSPGPADQETQYF.

This clone was found a few times. V usage is TRBV5-6 and J usage is TRBJ2-1; D remains ambiguous. The CDR3 length is 11 residues. The germline gives CDR1 SGHDT, CDR2 YYEEEE. V was cut by 0 bases and J by 8 bases, with 3 bases left in between. This chain's CDR3 is CASSLADEQFF. The DNA for the CDR3 is TGTGCCAGCAGCTTGGCCGATGAGCAGTTCTTC.

V and J are TRBV7-8 and TRBJ2-5; D is perhaps TRBD2 (6 bases). This CDR3 is built from 14 residues. Germline-derived CDR1 and CDR2 are SGHVS and FQNEAQ. Trimming removed 1 base at V and 5 bases at J, with 11 bases between. CDR3 nucleotides: TGTGCCAGCAGCTTAGTACCAGGAGGGGAGACCCAGTACTTC. This codes for CASSLVPGGETQYF.

CDR3 amino acids: CASSVAGTNQETQYF. CDR3 nucleotides: TGTGCCAGCAGTGTCGCGGGGACAAACCAAGAGACCCAGTACTTC. This chain connects TRBV9 to TRBJ2-5; D is tentatively TRBD1 or TRBD2 (6 bases each). There are 15 residues in the CDR3. Trimming cost V 5 bases and J 0 bases, with 14 bases left between them. The germline V gene has CDR1 SGDLS and CDR2 YYNGEE.

J is TRBJ2-7 and V is TRBV10-3; D call uncertain. The germline V and J ends were trimmed by 3 bases and 5 bases, with 8 bases remaining between them. The CDR3 covers 12 residues. The germline CDR1 and CDR2 sequences are ENHRY and SYGVKD. CDR3 sequence: CAISDRRDEQYF. CDR3 in DNA: TGTGCCATCAGTGACCGCCGGGACGAGCAGTACTTC.

The rearrangement uses TRBV6-4 and TRBJ2-2; a possible D gene is TRBD1 (5 bases). Deletions cut 9 bases from V and 7 bases from J, with 27 bases between. The CDR3 is 17 amino acids. Looked up from germline, CDR1 is MRHNA and CDR2 is SNTAGT. CDR3: CARICKPRTPTGGELFF. The CDR3 DNA reads as TGTGCCAGGATCTGCAAACCCCGGACACCCACGGGCGGGGAGCTGTTTTTT.